The TCR beta chain under discussion was sequenced for a study of blood T cell repertoires in COVID-19. Method: immunoSEQ multiplex PCR; TCRdb's copy keeps in-frame clones and lacks some. Altogether hundreds of thousands of clones are present, around nine tenths being singletons, with the ten largest covering about 9.9%. V was clipped by 3 bases and J by 6 bases, with 12 bases between them. CDR1 is MNHEY, CDR2 SVGEGT, per germline. The CDR3 has 14 residues. The J gene is TRBJ1-5, the V gene TRBV6-2 or TRBV6-3, with D possibly being TRBD1 (6 bases). The sequencing input was PBMCs or T cells enriched from blood (not recorded which). This sequence originates from a woman aged 40 to 55 who had recovered from COVID-19. The CDR3 loop reads CASSYGGAGQPQHF. CDR3 coding DNA: TGTGCCAGCAGTTATGGGGGCGCCGGTCAGCCCCAGCATTTT.